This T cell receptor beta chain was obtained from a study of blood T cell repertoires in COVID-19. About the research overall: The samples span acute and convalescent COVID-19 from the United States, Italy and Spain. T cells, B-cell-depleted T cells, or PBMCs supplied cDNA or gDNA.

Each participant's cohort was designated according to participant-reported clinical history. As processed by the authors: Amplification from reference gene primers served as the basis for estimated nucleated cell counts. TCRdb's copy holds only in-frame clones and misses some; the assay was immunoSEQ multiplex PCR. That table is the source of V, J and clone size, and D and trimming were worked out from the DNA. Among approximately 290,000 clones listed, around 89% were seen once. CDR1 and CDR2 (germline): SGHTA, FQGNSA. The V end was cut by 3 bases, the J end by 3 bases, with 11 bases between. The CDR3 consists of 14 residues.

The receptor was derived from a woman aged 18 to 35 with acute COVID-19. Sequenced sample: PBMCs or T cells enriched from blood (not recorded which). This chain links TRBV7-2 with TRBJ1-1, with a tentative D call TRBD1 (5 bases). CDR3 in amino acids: CASSFSPGDTEAFF. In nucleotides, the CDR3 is TGTGCCAGCAGCTTTTCTCCGGGGGACACTGAAGCTTTCTTT.